This passage covers 8 T cell receptor beta chains from one sample sequenced in a study of blood T cell repertoires in COVID-19. Some clones are missing from TCRdb's copy, which holds only in-frame ones; the method was immunoSEQ multiplex PCR. This sample has about 480,000 clones, with 75% to 90% found just once. Sequenced: peripheral blood. The receptors stem from a man aged 18-30 years with COVID-19, enrolled during active disease.

This clone was observed a few times. The gene calls are TRBV4-1 and TRBJ1-5, with D hard to call. With 0 bases removed from V and 7 bases from J, the gap between germline ends came to 10 bases. The CDR3 covers 14 residues. Germline V gives CDR1 MGHRA, CDR2 YSYEKL. The CDR3 spells CASSQERRSQPQHF. The CDR3 bases are TGCGCCAGCAGCCAAGAAAGAAGGAGCCAGCCCCAGCATTTT.

A word on this clone: The sample contains more than one DNA sequence encoding this CDR3. The gene calls are TRBV5-6 and TRBJ2-1, with D possibly TRBD1 on 6 matching bases. This CDR3 is 14 amino acids long. The germline CDR1 and CDR2 sequences are SGHDT and YYEEEE. Deletions cut 4 bases from V and 0 bases from J, with 8 bases between. DNA for the CDR3: TGTGCCAGCAGCCTAGGGGGCTCCTACAATGAGCAGTTCTTC. It translates to CASSLGGSYNEQFF.

This clone was picked up one time. The J gene is TRBJ2-7, the V gene TRBV19; the match to TRBD1 covers 9 bases. Germline V gives CDR1 LNHDA, CDR2 SQIVND (reference sequence). This CDR3 spans 14 amino acids. The junction had 5 bases not matched to a gene; V was cut back by 6 bases and J by 2 bases. CDR3 nucleotide sequence: TGTGCCAGTAGGGGGACAGGGCCAACCTACGAGCAGTACTTC. Amino acid sequence: CASRGTGPTYEQYF.

Concerning this clone itself: The junction departs from the called germline gene at one end, perhaps through a read error. The chain uses TRBV5-1 and TRBJ2-1; D is ambiguous. The CDR3 is made up of 12 amino acids. CDR1 and CDR2 (germline): SGHRS, YFSETQ. CDR3 loop: CASSLGLEAPLF. CDR3 in DNA: TGCGCCAGCAGCTTGGGCCTAGAGGCCCCACTCTTC. Together with reference TRBV5-1 and TRBJ2-1, the CDR3 gives the full variable domain: KAGVTQTPRYLIKTRGQQVTLSCSPISGHRSVSWYQQTPGQGLQFLFEYFSETQRNKGNFPGRFSGRQFSNSRSEMNVSTLELGDSALYLCASSLGLEAPLFGPGTRLTVL.

The chain joins TRBV6-6 to TRBJ2-3, with TRBD2 matching over 10 bases. This CDR3 has 15 residues. Germline CDR1 is MNHNY and CDR2 is SVGAGI (reference sequence). Germline trimming cut 7 bases from V and 6 bases from J; bases unmatched to any gene: 10. The CDR3 sequence is CASTKAGGLTDTQYF. CDR3 bases: TGTGCCAGCACAAAAGCGGGAGGGCTAACGGATACGCAGTATTTT.

The rearrangement links TRBV2 to TRBJ2-4, with TRBD1 matching over 7 bases. V gave up 7 bases and J gave up 0 bases; unmatched junction bases: 12. CDR1 is SNHLY and CDR2 is FYNNEI in the germline V gene. This CDR3 has 17 residues. This CDR3 reads CASTKFGTEIAKNIQYF. CDR3 coding DNA: TGTGCCAGCACCAAATTTGGGACAGAAATAGCCAAAAACATTCAGTACTTC.

This clone has only a few counts. The chain carries TRBV4-1 and TRBJ1-1; tentative D call: TRBD1 (6 bases). Germline V lookup: CDR1 MGHRA, CDR2 YSYEKL. The CDR3 is 14 residues long. With 6 bases removed from V and 0 bases from J, the gap between germline ends came to 11 bases. CDR3 sequence (DNA): TGCGCCAGCAGACCTGGACAGTTGAACACTGAAGCTTTCTTT. As protein: CASRPGQLNTEAFF.

Turning to this clone: One junction end does not reproduce the germline sequence, and a read error may be involved. This chain links TRBV6-1 with TRBJ1-2; perhaps TRBD1 as D (6 bases). The CDR3 totals 13 residues. Germline CDR1 MNHNS, CDR2 SASEGT. The CDR3 sequence is CASSERGSRGYGF. The CDR3, as DNA: TGTGCCAGCAGTGAAAGGGGATCCAGGGGCTACGGCTTC.